The 23 T cell receptor beta chains presented below share a single source sample, sequenced in a study of T cells in Graves' hyperthyroidism and ophthalmopathy. RNA transcripts yielded amplified TCR beta CDR3 regions. The HTBI primer set was used in a first-round RT-PCR of the TCR CDR3. One entry per CDR3 protein, called by TCRdb with MiXCR from the multiplex PCR reads. The data contain approximately 420,000 distinct CDR3 sequences, 15% of them seen just once; the ten biggest clones take up 30% to 35%. The sequencing sample was made of blood. Receptors were obtained from a woman in her 30s with Graves' hyperthyroidism.

Worth noting for this clonotype: One end of the junction varies from germline; a read error may be responsible. CDR3 sequence: CASSLGQNTGKLFF. CDR3 DNA sequence: TGTGCCAGCAGCTTGGGCCAGAACACCGGGAAGCTGTTTTTT. The gene calls are TRBV11-3 and TRBJ2-2, with a tentative D call TRBD2 (5 bases). The CDR3 has 14 residues. Germline assignment: CDR1 SGHNT and CDR2 YENEEA.

The CDR3 is CAWGDNSYEQYF. The CDR3 nucleotides are TGTGCCTGGGGGGACAACTCCTACGAGCAGTACTTC. J is TRBJ2-7 and V is TRBV30; the D gene is possibly TRBD1 (6 bases). This CDR3 spans 12 amino acids. Germline CDR1 GTSNPN, CDR2 SVGIG (reference sequence). Between the trimmed V and J ends, which lost 5 bases and 0 bases, there was a span of 8 bases.

This clonotype has only a few counts. The rearrangement links TRBV20-1 to TRBJ1-6; D ambiguous. Between the trimmed V and J ends, which lost 8 bases and 1 base, there was a span of 15 bases. Per the germline V gene, CDR1 is DFQATT and CDR2 is SNEGSKA (reference sequence). The CDR3 spans 15 residues. CDR3: CSPREGSSYNSPLHF. CDR3 bases: TGCAGTCCCCGAGAGGGTTCGTCCTATAATTCACCCCTCCACTTT.

This clonotype was found once. This could be a read error, since a much larger clone is one nucleotide away. This chain links TRBV2 with TRBJ2-1, with 11 bases lining up with TRBD1. Germline V gene lookup returns CDR1 SNHLY and CDR2 FYNNEI. This CDR3 has 15 amino acids. Trimming removed 7 bases from V and 12 bases from J; junction bases left unmatched: 14. The CDR3 DNA reads TGTGCCAGCAATTCCCGGGACAGGGGGACCCATGGGCAGTTCTTC. This codes for CASNSRDRGTHGQFF.

The sample holds many counts of this clonotype. The chain combines TRBV20-1 with TRBJ2-2, with D possibly matching TRBD2 (6 bases). The V end was cut by 6 bases, the J end by 6 bases, with 14 bases between. The CDR3 runs 13 residues. The germline V gene has CDR1 DFQATT and CDR2 SNEGSKA (reference sequence). CDR3: CSAGFREAGELFF. The CDR3 DNA sequence: TGCAGTGCCGGTTTCAGGGAGGCCGGGGAGCTGTTTTTT.

As for this clonotype: A much larger clone lies one base from this, so it may be a read error. V is TRBV28 and J is TRBJ2-7; TRBD2 is a possible D gene (6 bases). Germline loops: CDR1 MDHEN, CDR2 SYDVKM. CDR3 size: 14 residues. V was clipped by 5 bases and J by 4 bases, with 15 bases between them. The CDR3 DNA reads TGTGCCAGCAGTGACCTAAAGACTAGTTACGAGCAGTACTTC. Its protein is CASSDLKTSYEQYF.

The chain uses TRBV24-1 and TRBJ1-5; D is perhaps TRBD1 (5 bases). The germline gives CDR1 KGHDR, CDR2 SFDVKD. The CDR3 extends over 13 amino acids. Between the trimmed V and J ends, which lost 9 bases and 7 bases, there was a span of 15 bases. CDR3 in amino acids: CATQAAGRQPQHF. The DNA of the CDR3 is TGTGCCACCCAAGCGGCAGGGAGGCAGCCCCAGCATTTT.

This clonotype was seen repeatedly, ten times or more. The chain joins TRBV20-1 to TRBJ2-7; no clear D. V was cut by 4 bases and J by 3 bases, with 10 bases left in between. CDR3 length: 12 residues. The germline V gene has CDR1 DFQATT and CDR2 SNEGSKA (reference sequence). The CDR3 reads CSATSEVYEQYF. The CDR3 bases are TGCAGTGCTACCAGCGAAGTCTACGAGCAGTACTTC.

The V gene is TRBV27, the J gene TRBJ1-5; 9 bases align to TRBD1. V lost 8 bases and J lost 6; bases outside the gene matches: 11. The CDR3 has 15 amino acids. From germline, CDR1 is MNHEY and CDR2 SMNVEV (reference sequence). The CDR3, as DNA: TGTGCCAGCGGGGAAAGGACAGGGGCTAGTCAGCCCCAGCATTTT. This sequence encodes CASGERTGASQPQHF.

This clonotype has a count of ten or more. CDR3 in DNA: TGTGCCAGCAGCCCTTTTCAGACAGGTAGAGACATTCAGTACTTC. Translating gives CASSPFQTGRDIQYF. The chain combines TRBV28 with TRBJ2-4, with D possibly TRBD1 on 6 matching bases. The ends were cut back, 6 bases at V and 8 bases at J, with 20 bases in the middle. This CDR3 region has 15 residues. Per the germline V gene, CDR1 is MDHEN and CDR2 is SYDVKM. Full variable domain (outside the CDR3, taken from reference TRBV28 and TRBJ2-4): DVKVTQSSRYLVKRTGEKVFLECVQDMDHENMFWYRQDPGLGLRLIYFSYDVKMKEKGDIPEGYSVSREKKERFSLILESASTNQTSMYLCASSPFQTGRDIQYFGAGTRLSVL.

V and J are TRBV10-3 and TRBJ1-2, with D possibly TRBD1 on 5 matching bases. Germline V gene lookup returns CDR1 ENHRY and CDR2 SYGVKD. V was clipped by 5 bases and J by 5 bases, with 15 bases between them. The CDR3 covers 14 residues. CDR3 loop: CAISTIGAQYGYTF. In DNA, the CDR3 is TGTGCCATCAGTACAATAGGGGCGCAGTATGGCTACACCTTC.

Many counts were recorded for this clonotype. The V call is TRBV27, the J call TRBJ2-1; 7 nucleotides match TRBD2. Germline values: CDR1 MNHEY, CDR2 SMNVEV (reference sequence). V lost 6 bases, J lost 9 bases, and 8 bases stayed unmatched. There are 13 residues in the CDR3. The CDR3 is CASSLPWGGEQFF. The CDR3 nucleotides read TGTGCCAGCAGCCTACCTTGGGGGGGTGAGCAGTTCTTC.

CDR3 sequence reads: CASSTGGGGLEDTQYF. DNA for the CDR3: TGTGCCAGCAGTACGGGGGGGGGGGGCCTCGAGGATACGCAGTATTTT. The rearrangement links TRBV28 to TRBJ2-3, with 8 bases fitting TRBD2. The CDR3 has 16 amino acids. Unmatched junction bases numbered 13, after V lost 5 bases and J lost 6 bases. Germline CDR1 MDHEN, CDR2 SYDVKM.

This clonotype has a handful of counts. This chain connects TRBV6-2 or TRBV6-3 to TRBJ2-7, with D unresolved. The length of the CDR3 is 16 residues. With 4 bases removed from V and 0 bases from J, the gap between germline ends came to 16 bases. The germline V gene has CDR1 MNHEY and CDR2 SVGEGT. The CDR3 loop is CASSFSLPQNSYEQYF. CDR3 DNA: TGTGCCAGCAGTTTCTCGTTACCCCAGAACTCCTACGAGCAGTACTTC.

V and J are TRBV7-8 and TRBJ1-3; D is unclear. The CDR3 is 16 residues long. Germline CDR1 is SGHVS and CDR2 is FQNEAQ. Trimming cost V 1 base and J 0 bases, with 10 bases left between them. CDR3 sequence: CASSLVQRRSGNTIYF. CDR3 coding DNA: TGTGCCAGCAGCTTAGTTCAGCGCCGCTCTGGAAACACCATATATTTT.

The gene calls are TRBV6-1 and TRBJ1-4; D gene ambiguous. Germline V gene sequence: CDR1 MNHNS, CDR2 SASEGT. CDR3 length equals 15 residues. V was pared by 6 bases and J by 0 bases, with 11 bases between. Here the CDR3 reads CASRGDIATNEKLFF. The DNA of the CDR3 is TGTGCCAGCAGGGGAGACATTGCAACTAATGAAAAACTGTTTTTT.

The chain links TRBV5-6 to TRBJ2-1, with D possibly being TRBD1 (6 bases). V lost 0 bases and J 9 bases, leaving 13 bases between the germline ends. The length of the CDR3 is 14 residues. Germline V CDR1 and CDR2: SGHDT, YYEEEE. CDR3 in DNA: TGTGCCAGCAGCTTGGGCAGGGGTTTTAGTGAGCAGTTCTTC. Its translation is CASSLGRGFSEQFF. The whole variable domain, remainder taken from reference TRBV5-6 and TRBJ2-1, is DAGVTQSPTHLIKTRGQQVTLRCSPKSGHDTVSWYQQALGQGPQFIFQYYEEEERQRGNFPDRFSGHQFPNYSSELNVNALLLGDSALYLCASSLGRGFSEQFFGPGTRLTVL.

This clonotype was recorded many times. This chain uses TRBV12-3 or TRBV12-4 with TRBJ2-3, with a possible D match to TRBD2 (6 bases). CDR3 size: 13 residues. V lost 7 bases and J 3 bases, leaving 11 bases between the germline ends. The chain's CDR3 is CASKGGGTDTQYF. The DNA of the CDR3 is TGTGCCAGCAAAGGCGGAGGGACAGATACGCAGTATTTT.

This clonotype was recorded many times. This chain links TRBV2 with TRBJ2-2, with 13 bases identical to TRBD2. V shed 9 bases, J shed 6 bases, and the junction held 4 bases outside the gene matches. CDR3 length equals 14 residues. Germline assignment: CDR1 SNHLY and CDR2 FYNNEI. The CDR3 region is CASRTSGSAGELFF. The CDR3 nucleotides read TGTGCCAGTCGGACTAGCGGGAGCGCCGGGGAGCTGTTTTTT.

V and J are TRBV7-2 and TRBJ2-2; D is ambiguous. Germline V gene lookup returns CDR1 SGHTA and CDR2 FQGNSA. V was cut by 0 bases and J by 8 bases, with 7 bases left in between. This CDR3 has 13 amino acids. CDR3 residues: CASSLASWGELFF. CDR3 nucleotide sequence: TGTGCCAGCAGCTTAGCCTCATGGGGGGAGCTGTTTTTT.

The rearrangement joins TRBV5-1 to TRBJ2-1, with 11 bases fitting TRBD1. Germline V gene lookup returns CDR1 SGHRS and CDR2 YFSETQ. The CDR3 totals 16 residues. V lost 3 bases, J lost 7 bases, and 9 bases stayed unmatched. In nucleotides, the CDR3 is TGCGCCAGCAGCTCATCCGGGACAGGGGGTCTAAATGAGCAGTTCTTC. Its protein is CASSSSGTGGLNEQFF.

This clonotype was detected only a few times. This rearrangement joins TRBV20-1 to TRBJ1-2; perhaps TRBD1 as D (6 bases). In germline, CDR1 is DFQATT, CDR2 SNEGSKA (reference sequence). This CDR3 is 11 amino acids long. V was shortened by 6 bases and J by 6 bases, with 11 bases between the two germline ends. The CDR3 nucleotides read TGCAGTGCGCGCACAGGGAATGGCTACACCTTC. Its protein product is CSARTGNGYTF.

This clonotype was detected many times. This chain joins TRBV6-1 and TRBJ2-3; D may be TRBD1 (7 bases). Germline values: CDR1 MNHNS, CDR2 SASEGT. This CDR3 comprises 14 residues. Trimming removed 7 bases at V and 4 bases at J, with 15 bases between. Written as DNA, the CDR3 is TGTGCCAGCAAAACGGAGGGGGCGTCAGATACGCAGTATTTT. Translating it yields CASKTEGASDTQYF.